This is a list of T cell receptor beta chains from one sample in a study of blood T cell repertoires in COVID-19. Profiling relied on immunoSEQ multiplex PCR, and the TCRdb table lists in-frame clones only, not all of them. The sample has fewer than 350,000 clones; roughly nine tenths are singletons. The sequencing sample was made of peripheral blood. Source of these receptors: a woman in her fifties or sixties with COVID-19, enrolled during active disease. Each CDR3 is given with its conserved first and last residue. The D gene is left open where the match is weak. Some rows mark clone size as missing; the rest say once, few, many or name a class of expanded clone.

abundance: .
j_gene: TRBJ1-3
v_gene: TRBV28
d_gene: .
CDR3nt: TGTGCCAGCAGCCCTCCAGGGGAGACTGGAAACACCATATATTTT
CDR3aa: CASSPPGETGNTIYF

abundance: .
j_gene: TRBJ1-3
v_gene: TRBV9
d_gene: .
CDR3nt: TGTGCCAGCAGCGAGGGACAAGGTTTCTCTGGAAACACCATATATTTT
CDR3aa: CASSEGQGFSGNTIYF

abundance: .
j_gene: TRBJ2-7
v_gene: TRBV20-1
d_gene: .
CDR3nt: TGCAGTGCTATAGGGGCGGGAGAGCAGTACTTC
CDR3aa: CSAIGAGEQYF

abundance: .
j_gene: TRBJ1-6
v_gene: TRBV28
d_gene: .
CDR3nt: TGTGCCAGCAGTTGGGCATCTCGCTCCTATAATTCACCCCTCCACTTT
CDR3aa: CASSWASRSYNSPLHF

abundance: .
j_gene: TRBJ2-5
v_gene: TRBV5-4
d_gene: .
CDR3nt: TGTGCCAGCAGCTTGATTGGTAGTTCCCAGTACTTC
CDR3aa: CASSLIGSSQYF

abundance: .
j_gene: TRBJ2-1
v_gene: TRBV6-6
d_gene: TRBD2
CDR3nt: TGTGCCAGCAGTCGGACTAGCGGGGGGGTGGAGGAGCAGTTCTTC
CDR3aa: CASSRTSGGVEEQFF

abundance: .
j_gene: TRBJ2-7
v_gene: TRBV9
d_gene: .
CDR3nt: TGTGCCAGCAGCGTGACTCCCTACGAGCAGTACTTC
CDR3aa: CASSVTPYEQYF

abundance: .
j_gene: TRBJ1-1
v_gene: TRBV18
d_gene: TRBD1
CDR3nt: TGTGCCAGCTCACGGCAGACAGGGGTGAACACTGAAGCTTTCTTT
CDR3aa: CASSRQTGVNTEAFF

abundance: .
j_gene: TRBJ2-1
v_gene: TRBV15
d_gene: .
CDR3nt: TGTGCCACCAGCCGCCTCGGGTATGAGCAGTTCTTC
CDR3aa: CATSRLGYEQFF

abundance: .
j_gene: TRBJ2-1
v_gene: TRBV25-1
d_gene: .
CDR3nt: TGTGCCAGCAGACCAGGGTGGAGCTCCTACAATGAGCAGTTCTTC
CDR3aa: CASRPGWSSYNEQFF

abundance: .
j_gene: TRBJ1-2
v_gene: TRBV5-8
d_gene: TRBD1
CDR3nt: TGTGCCAGCAGCTCGGACAGGGACTATGGCTACACCTTC
CDR3aa: CASSSDRDYGYTF

abundance: .
j_gene: TRBJ1-2
v_gene: TRBV5-6
d_gene: TRBD1
CDR3nt: TGTGCCAGCAGCTACGGGACAGGGGGCCTAAGCTATGGCTACACCTTC
CDR3aa: CASSYGTGGLSYGYTF

abundance: .
j_gene: TRBJ2-5
v_gene: TRBV27
d_gene: TRBD2
CDR3nt: TGTGCCAGCAGTTTCTCACCGACTAGCGGGGGGCTCTTCCAGTACTTC
CDR3aa: CASSFSPTSGGLFQYF

abundance: once
j_gene: TRBJ1-3
v_gene: TRBV19
d_gene: TRBD1
CDR3nt: TGTGCCAGTAGAGGCGGGACAGGCCTCGGAAACACCATATATTTT
CDR3aa: CASRGGTGLGNTIYF

abundance: once
j_gene: TRBJ2-7
v_gene: TRBV13
d_gene: TRBD1
CDR3nt: TGTGCCAGCAGCAGCAGACAGGGGGAGCAGTACTTC
CDR3aa: CASSSRQGEQYF

abundance: .
j_gene: TRBJ1-6
v_gene: TRBV19
d_gene: .
CDR3nt: TGTGCCAGTAGTATTGGGAGACATCACCAGACCTATAATTCACCCCTCCACTTT
CDR3aa: CASSIGRHHQTYNSPLHF

abundance: .
j_gene: TRBJ1-1
v_gene: TRBV9
d_gene: .
CDR3nt: TGTGCCAGTAGGGACACAGAGAACACTGAAGCTTTCTTT
CDR3aa: CASRDTENTEAFF

abundance: .
j_gene: TRBJ1-4
v_gene: TRBV7-2
d_gene: TRBD1
CDR3nt: TGTGCCAGCAGCTGGGGGACAGGGAATGAAAAACTGTTTTTT
CDR3aa: CASSWGTGNEKLFF

abundance: .
j_gene: TRBJ1-4
v_gene: TRBV9
d_gene: .
CDR3nt: TGTGCCAGCACCCTCGGAGGGACAACTAATGAAAAACTGTTTTTT
CDR3aa: CASTLGGTTNEKLFF

abundance: .
j_gene: TRBJ1-5
v_gene: TRBV10-2
d_gene: .
CDR3nt: TGCGCCAGCAGGCCGGCGGGAAGCAATCAGCCCCAGCATTTT
CDR3aa: CASRPAGSNQPQHF